The 16 T cell receptor beta chains below all came from one sample that was sequenced in a study of somatic mutations in cytotoxic T cells in rheumatoid arthritis. This table comes from immunoSEQ multiplex PCR, and its TCRdb copy is limited to in-frame clones, with some not included. This sample yields some 27,000 clones, of which around 74% are seen a single time; 9.9% belongs to the top ten. Sequenced sample: CD8+ T cells sorted from blood. Receptor source: a woman aged 18-29 years in good health.

CDR3 DNA: TGTGCCAGCAGTGAAGATCGGGGTACTAGCACAGATACGCAGTATTTT. This gives the protein CASSEDRGTSTDTQYF. The chain recombines TRBV6-1 with TRBJ2-3; D may be TRBD2 (5 bases). V was trimmed by 1 base and J by 0 bases, leaving 11 bases between them. The germline gives CDR1 MNHNS, CDR2 SASEGT. The CDR3 length is 16 residues.

J is TRBJ2-7 and V is TRBV19, with D perhaps given as TRBD1 or TRBD2 (6 bases each). Trimming removed 3 bases from V and 6 bases from J, with 18 bases in between. Germline V gene lookup returns CDR1 LNHDA and CDR2 SQIVND (reference sequence). This CDR3 has 15 residues. CDR3 sequence: CASSIQGTSLSEQYF. Written as DNA, the CDR3 is TGTGCCAGTAGTATTCAGGGGACTTCGTTAAGCGAGCAGTACTTC.

This chain joins TRBV19 and TRBJ1-1, with D hard to call. V lost 7 bases and J 7 bases, leaving 10 bases between the germline ends. CDR3 length: 11 amino acids. From germline, CDR1 is LNHDA and CDR2 SQIVND (reference sequence). The CDR3 DNA is TGTGCCAGTAAAAGGGCGGGTGAAGCTTTCTTT. Amino acid sequence: CASKRAGEAFF. Complete variable domain (other parts from reference TRBV19 and TRBJ1-1): DGGITQSPKYLFRKEGQNVTLSCEQNLNHDAMYWYRQDPGQGLRLIYYSQIVNDFQKGDIAEGYSVSREKKESFPLTVTSAQKNPTAFYLCASKRAGEAFFGQGTRLTVV.

The J gene is TRBJ2-7, the V gene TRBV5-4; D is tentatively TRBD1 or TRBD2 (6 bases each). CDR1 and CDR2 from the germline V gene are SGHNT and YYREEE (reference sequence). The CDR3 covers 14 residues. Trimming pared 0 bases from V and 6 bases from J, leaving 13 bases between. CDR3 amino acids: CASSLGGAAGEQYF. DNA of the CDR3: TGTGCCAGCAGCTTGGGGGGGGCGGCTGGCGAGCAGTACTTC.

V is TRBV5-6 and J is TRBJ2-1; D may be TRBD1 (5 bases). The CDR3 length is 14 residues. CDR1 SGHDT and CDR2 YYEEEE come from the germline V gene. Trimming pared 2 bases from V and 6 bases from J, leaving 12 bases between. The CDR3 reads CASSFGQGSNEQFF. CDR3 DNA sequence: TGTGCCAGCAGCTTCGGGCAGGGAAGCAATGAGCAGTTCTTC.

The chain combines TRBV28 with TRBJ1-2; D remains ambiguous. Germline V gene sequence: CDR1 MDHEN, CDR2 SYDVKM. This CDR3 is 13 amino acids long. Trimming took 2 bases from V and 5 from J, leaving 9 bases between them. In DNA, the CDR3 is TGTGCCAGCAGTTTAGGGTCCCCATATGGCTACACCTTC. It is translated as CASSLGSPYGYTF.

DNA of the CDR3: TGTGCCATCAGGGTAGCGGGAGACTCCTACAATGAGCAGTTCTTC. Its protein product is CAIRVAGDSYNEQFF. This rearrangement joins TRBV10-3 to TRBJ2-1; 9 bases match TRBD2. Germline V CDR1 and CDR2: ENHRY, SYGVKD. After removal of 6 bases from V and 0 bases from J, the junction contained 3 bases not matched to a gene. The CDR3 runs to 15 residues.

The CDR3 nucleotides are TGTGCCAGCAGCTTTTCCTCGGGGGGACAAGAGACCCAGTACTTC. Encoded protein: CASSFSSGGQETQYF. The rearrangement uses TRBV7-6 and TRBJ2-5; 7 bases fit TRBD2. Trimming cost V 3 bases and J 2 bases; bases outside gene matches: 6. The germline CDR1 and CDR2 sequences are SGHVS and FNYEAQ. CDR3 length: 15 residues. Full variable domain (remainder filled in from reference TRBV7-6 and TRBJ2-5): GAGVSQSPRYKVTKRGQDVALRCDPISGHVSLYWYRQALGQGPEFLTYFNYEAQQDKSGLPNDRFSAERPEGSISTLTIQRTEQRDSAMYRCASSFSSGGQETQYFGPGTRLLVL.

The genes are TRBV4-2 and TRBJ1-5, with D possibly matching TRBD1 (5 bases). The CDR3 length is 15 residues. CDR1 is LGHNA and CDR2 is YNFKEQ in the germline V gene. Deletions cut 0 bases from V and 2 bases from J, with 8 bases between. The CDR3 loop reads CASSQDRAGNQPQHF. In nucleotides, the CDR3 is TGTGCCAGCAGCCAAGACAGGGCAGGCAATCAGCCCCAGCATTTT.

J is TRBJ1-3 and V is TRBV28, with 7 nucleotides matching TRBD1. The ends lost 6 bases at V and 4 bases at J; junction bases unmatched: 12. CDR3 length: 16 amino acids. Germline CDR1 and CDR2: MDHEN and SYDVKM. CDR3 region: CASRLTGERAGNTIYF. The DNA for the CDR3 is TGTGCCAGCAGACTTACAGGGGAACGGGCAGGAAACACCATATATTTT.

This chain connects TRBV27 to TRBJ2-3; the match to TRBD2 covers 7 bases. Trimming took 4 bases from V and 0 from J; bases not matched to a gene: 7. This CDR3 comprises 16 residues. CDR1 and CDR2 from the germline V gene are MNHEY and SMNVEV (reference sequence). CDR3 nucleotides: TGTGCCAGCAGTTGGGGCCTGCGGGAGAGCACAGATACGCAGTATTTT. Protein: CASSWGLRESTDTQYF.

The genes are TRBV10-1 and TRBJ2-1; 7 nucleotides align to TRBD1. Germline CDR1 is WNHNN and CDR2 is SYGVQD (reference sequence). V gave up 5 bases and J gave up 4 bases; unmatched junction bases: 5. CDR3 length: 14 amino acids. CDR3 protein: CASSRDRRYNEQFF. CDR3 nucleotide sequence: TGCGCCAGCAGTCGGGACAGACGATACAATGAGCAGTTCTTC.

The chain couples TRBV15 to TRBJ1-1, with a weak D call TRBD1 (6 bases). Trimming took 3 bases from V and 1 from J, leaving 12 bases between them. The CDR3 has 15 residues. Germline CDR1 LNHNV, CDR2 YYDKDF (reference sequence). The CDR3 region is CATSREQGTNTEAFF. In DNA, the CDR3 is TGTGCCACCAGCAGGGAACAGGGAACGAACACTGAAGCTTTCTTT. The entire variable domain, with the rest obtained from reference TRBV15 and TRBJ1-1, is as follows: DAMVIQNPRYQVTQFGKPVTLSCSQTLNHNVMYWYQQKSSQAPKLLFHYYDKDFNNEADTPDNFQSRRPNTSFCFLDIRSPGLGDTAMYLCATSREQGTNTEAFFGQGTRLTVV.

The chain carries TRBV7-8 and TRBJ2-7; tentative D call: TRBD1 (6 bases). V lost 5 bases, J lost 9 bases, and 17 bases lay in between. The CDR3 has 13 residues. Germline lookup yields CDR1 SGHVS and CDR2 FQNEAQ. The CDR3 DNA reads as TGTGCCAGCAGCCCAGGAGCCACAGGGATGCAGTACTTC. Encoded protein: CASSPGATGMQYF.

The CDR3 is CATSSDRNTGELFF. Written as DNA, the CDR3 is TGTGCCACCAGCAGCGACAGGAACACCGGGGAGCTGTTTTTT. The genes are TRBV15 and TRBJ2-2, with TRBD1 as a possible D gene (5 bases). V lost 3 bases, J lost 1 base, and 6 bases lay in between. CDR1 and CDR2 from the germline V gene are LNHNV and YYDKDF (reference sequence). The CDR3 consists of 14 residues.

The J gene is TRBJ1-2, the V gene TRBV7-8, with TRBD1 matching 9 bases. V was clipped by 4 bases and J by 6 bases; unmatched bases: 6. There are 14 residues in the CDR3. The germline V gene encodes CDR1 SGHVS and CDR2 FQNEAQ. The CDR3: CASSYFRDRDGYTF. The CDR3 bases are TGTGCCAGCAGCTACTTCCGGGACAGGGATGGCTACACCTTC.